This T cell receptor (beta chain) was captured by sequencing in a study of T cell changes during pregnancy in multiple sclerosis. Germline V gene sequence: CDR1 SGHKS, CDR2 YYEKEE (reference sequence). This CDR3 has 15 amino acids. The germline V and J ends were trimmed by 0 bases and 3 bases, with 11 bases remaining between them. Profiling relied on immunoSEQ multiplex PCR, and the TCRdb table lists in-frame clones only, not all of them. The table shows approximately 90,000 clones, with 94% occurring only once. The source is a female donor with multiple sclerosis, enrolled in a pregnancy study. The source was peripheral blood, collected in the third trimester of pregnancy. The V and J genes are TRBV5-5 and TRBJ2-3, with D maybe TRBD2 (5 bases). The CDR3 region is CASSLVAGGTDTQYF. The CDR3 region has the DNA TGTGCCAGCAGCTTGGTTGCGGGTGGTACAGATACGCAGTATTTT.